This T cell receptor (beta chain) came from a study of blood T cell repertoires in COVID-19. Background on the study: Samples of COVID-19 (acute and convalescent) were obtained from the United States, Italy and Spain.

The repertoire was sequenced with immunoSEQ multiplex PCR; TCRdb's copy has only in-frame clones and lacks some. The data show a few hundred thousand clones, 70% to 85% seen once. Residents of 24 US areas, aged roughly 18 to 95 years, made up the participants. Assignment of participants to cohorts was predicated upon participant-reported clinical history. A single count supports this clone. Germline V CDR1 and CDR2: SGHVS, FQNEAQ. This CDR3 is 15 amino acids long. The V gene lost 7 bases and the J gene lost 4 bases, with 16 bases spanning the gap. This TCR was sampled from a man between 35 and 55 years old who had recovered from COVID-19. The chain has TRBV7-8 and TRBJ2-2; possibly TRBD1 for D (6 bases). Sequences were obtained from PBMCs or T cells enriched from blood (not recorded which). Here the CDR3 reads CASIQRGQRTGELFF. CDR3 DNA sequence: TGTGCCAGCATTCAACGAGGACAGCGCACCGGGGAGCTGTTTTTT.